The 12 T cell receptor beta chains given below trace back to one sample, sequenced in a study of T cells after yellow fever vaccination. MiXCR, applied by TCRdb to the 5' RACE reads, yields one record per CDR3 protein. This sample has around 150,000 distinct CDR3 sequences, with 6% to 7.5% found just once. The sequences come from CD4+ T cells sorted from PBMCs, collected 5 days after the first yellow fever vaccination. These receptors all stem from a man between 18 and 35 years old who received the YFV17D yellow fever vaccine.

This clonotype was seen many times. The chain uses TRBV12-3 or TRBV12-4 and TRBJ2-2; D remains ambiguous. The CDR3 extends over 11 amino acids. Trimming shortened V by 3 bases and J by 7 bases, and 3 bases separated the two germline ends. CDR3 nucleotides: TGTGCCAGCAGTTTTGACGGGGAGCTGTTTTTT. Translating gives CASSFDGELFF.

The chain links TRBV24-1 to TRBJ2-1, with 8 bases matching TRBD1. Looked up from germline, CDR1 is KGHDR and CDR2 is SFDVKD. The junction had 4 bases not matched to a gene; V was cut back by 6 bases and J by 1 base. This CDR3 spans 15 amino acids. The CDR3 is CATSSGGVSYNEQFF. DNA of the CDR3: TGTGCCACCAGTTCAGGGGGCGTATCCTACAATGAGCAGTTCTTC.

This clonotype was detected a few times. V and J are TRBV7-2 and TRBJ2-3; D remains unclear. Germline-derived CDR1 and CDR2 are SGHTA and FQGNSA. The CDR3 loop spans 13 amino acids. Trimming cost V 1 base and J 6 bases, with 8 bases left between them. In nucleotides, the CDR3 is TGTGCCAGCAGCTTAGATGGCCAGGATACGCAGTATTTT. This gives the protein CASSLDGQDTQYF.

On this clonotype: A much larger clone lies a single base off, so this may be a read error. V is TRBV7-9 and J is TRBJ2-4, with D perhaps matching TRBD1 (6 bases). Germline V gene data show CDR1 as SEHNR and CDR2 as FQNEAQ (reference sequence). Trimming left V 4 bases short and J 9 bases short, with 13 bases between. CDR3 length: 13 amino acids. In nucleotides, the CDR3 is TGTGCCAGCAGCTCCCCGGGACATCTCATTCAGTACTTC. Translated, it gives CASSSPGHLIQYF.

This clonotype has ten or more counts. CDR3: CASSLPWGSAQYF. Here the CDR3 DNA reads TGTGCCAGCAGCTTACCTTGGGGAAGTGCGCAGTATTTT. The chain has TRBV5-6 and TRBJ2-3; unclear D gene. Germline V lookup: CDR1 SGHDT, CDR2 YYEEEE. V shed 2 bases and J shed 10 bases, with 14 bases lying between them. This CDR3 region has 13 residues.

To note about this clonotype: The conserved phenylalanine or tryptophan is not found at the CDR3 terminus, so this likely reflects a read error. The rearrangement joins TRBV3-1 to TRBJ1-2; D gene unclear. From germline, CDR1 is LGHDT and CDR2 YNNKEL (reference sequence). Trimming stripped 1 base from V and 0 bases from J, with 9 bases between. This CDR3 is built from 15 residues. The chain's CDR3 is CASSQVYGSNYGYTL. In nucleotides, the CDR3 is TGTGCCAGCAGCCAAGTTTACGGATCTAACTATGGCTACACCTTA.

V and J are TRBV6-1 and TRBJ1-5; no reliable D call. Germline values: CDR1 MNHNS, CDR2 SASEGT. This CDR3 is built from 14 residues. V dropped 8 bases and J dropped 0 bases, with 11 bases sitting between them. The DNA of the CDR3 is TGTGCCAGCGGACCCTCGGATAGCAATCAGCCCCAGCATTTT. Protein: CASGPSDSNQPQHF.

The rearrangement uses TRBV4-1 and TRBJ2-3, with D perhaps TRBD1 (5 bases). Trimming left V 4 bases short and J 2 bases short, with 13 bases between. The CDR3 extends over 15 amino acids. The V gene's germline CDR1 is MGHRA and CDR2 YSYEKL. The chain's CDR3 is CASSPRTSITDTQYF. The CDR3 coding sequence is TGCGCCAGCAGCCCCCGGACAAGTATCACAGATACGCAGTATTTT.

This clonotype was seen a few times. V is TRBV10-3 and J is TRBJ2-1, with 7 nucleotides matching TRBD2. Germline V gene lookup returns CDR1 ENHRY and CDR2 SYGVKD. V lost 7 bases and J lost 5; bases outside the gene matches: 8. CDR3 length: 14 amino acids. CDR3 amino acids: CAITTGGNHNEQFF. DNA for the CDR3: TGTGCCATCACAACGGGGGGAAACCACAATGAGCAGTTCTTC.

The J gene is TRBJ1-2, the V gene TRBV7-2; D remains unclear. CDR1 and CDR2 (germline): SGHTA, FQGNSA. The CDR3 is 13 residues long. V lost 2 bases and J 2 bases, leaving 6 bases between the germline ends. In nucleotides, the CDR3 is TGTGCCAGCAGCTTAATTCCGAACTATGGCTACACCTTC. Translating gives CASSLIPNYGYTF.

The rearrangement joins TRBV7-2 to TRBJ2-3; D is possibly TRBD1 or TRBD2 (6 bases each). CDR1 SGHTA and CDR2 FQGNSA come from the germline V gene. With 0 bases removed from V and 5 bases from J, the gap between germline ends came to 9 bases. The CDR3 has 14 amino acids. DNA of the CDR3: TGTGCCAGCAGCTTAGCGGGGGGCGTAGATACGCAGTATTTT. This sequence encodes CASSLAGGVDTQYF.

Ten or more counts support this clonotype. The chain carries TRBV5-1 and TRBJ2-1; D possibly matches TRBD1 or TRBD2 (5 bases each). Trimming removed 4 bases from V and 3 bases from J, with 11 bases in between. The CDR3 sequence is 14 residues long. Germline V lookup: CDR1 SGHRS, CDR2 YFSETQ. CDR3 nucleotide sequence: TGCGCCAGCAGCCGGGACGAAGGCTACAATGAGCAGTTCTTC. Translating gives CASSRDEGYNEQFF. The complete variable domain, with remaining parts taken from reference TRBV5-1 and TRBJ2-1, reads KAGVTQTPRYLIKTRGQQVTLSCSPISGHRSVSWYQQTPGQGLQFLFEYFSETQRNKGNFPGRFSGRQFSNSRSEMNVSTLELGDSALYLCASSRDEGYNEQFFGPGTRLTVL.